These 20 T cell receptor beta chains were sequenced from one sample in a study of blood T cell repertoires in COVID-19. Here immunoSEQ multiplex PCR was the method, and the copy in TCRdb shows in-frame clones only, minus some. The profile shows around 240,000 clones, 70% to 90% of them singletons. The specimen was peripheral blood. The receptors stem from a man aged 40-55 years with acute or convalescent COVID-19.

The chain couples TRBV27 to TRBJ1-2; TRBD1 might be the D (5 bases). Germline V gene sequence: CDR1 MNHEY, CDR2 SMNVEV (reference sequence). The V and J ends lost 5 bases and 4 bases respectively, with 11 bases between them. The CDR3 has 13 residues. The CDR3 bases are TGTGCCAGCAGTCTCGACAGAAGCTATGGCTACACCTTC. This translates into CASSLDRSYGYTF.

The sample holds one count of this clone. This rearrangement joins TRBV7-2 to TRBJ2-7, with 9 bases aligning to TRBD1. V dropped 5 bases and J dropped 4; count of bases not matched to a gene: 6. The CDR3 is 14 amino acids. CDR1 and CDR2 (germline): SGHTA, FQGNSA. The CDR3 protein is CASSPGTGLYEQYF. In nucleotides, the CDR3 is TGTGCCAGCAGCCCCGGGACAGGGTTATACGAGCAGTACTTC. The variable domain in full, completed from reference TRBV7-2 and TRBJ2-7, reads GAGVSQSPSNKVTEKGKDVELRCDPISGHTALYWYRQSLGQGLEFLIYFQGNSAPDKSGLPSDRFSAERTGGSVSTLTIQRTQQEDSAVYLCASSPGTGLYEQYFGPGTRLTVT.

This clone was recorded only once. This CDR3 reads CASSHREATEAFF. The CDR3 nucleotides are TGTGCCAGCAGCCACAGGGAGGCGACTGAAGCTTTCTTT. The rearrangement joins TRBV3-1 (or the pseudogene TRBV3-2) to TRBJ1-1; D might be TRBD1 (5 bases). The V end was cut by 3 bases, the J end by 5 bases, with 10 bases between. This CDR3 contains 13 residues. The V gene's germline CDR1 is LGHDT and CDR2 YNNKEL (reference sequence).

The rearrangement links TRBV5-1 to TRBJ2-1; no definite D call. V lost 6 bases to trimming and J lost 8 bases, with 12 bases between them. This CDR3 is built from 12 residues. Germline CDR1 SGHRS, CDR2 YFSETQ. CDR3 nucleotide sequence: TGCGCCAGCATGGCCCCCTCTCATGAGCAGTTCTTC. Its translation: CASMAPSHEQFF.

The chain recombines TRBV5-1 with TRBJ1-1, with 7 bases matching TRBD1. V shed 5 bases and J 3 bases; nucleotides not matched to a gene: 7. The CDR3 is 14 residues long. The germline V gene encodes CDR1 SGHRS and CDR2 YFSETQ. CDR3 bases: TGCGCCAGCAGGGCAGGGGGTGAAGACACTGAAGCTTTCTTT. Its protein is CASRAGGEDTEAFF.

This clone was found once. The chain carries TRBV2 and TRBJ1-3; 7 positions agree with TRBD1. CDR1 SNHLY and CDR2 FYNNEI come from the germline V gene. This CDR3 is built from 16 residues. Losses at the gene ends were 6 bases for V and 3 bases for J; bases not matched to a gene: 11. CDR3 sequence (DNA): TGTGCCAGCAGGCGGGACAGAAGAACAATTGGAAACACCATATATTTT. Protein product: CASRRDRRTIGNTIYF.

This chain uses TRBV5-6 with TRBJ1-2, with D possibly being TRBD1 (5 bases). Looked up from germline, CDR1 is SGHDT and CDR2 is YYEEEE. There are 13 residues in the CDR3. V shed 1 base and J shed 8 bases, with 12 bases lying between them. The CDR3 coding sequence is TGTGCCAGCAGCTTGTTGGCAGGGCAGGGCTACACCTTC. It yields the protein CASSLLAGQGYTF.

The CDR3 DNA is TGTGCCAGCAGCGCTAGCGGATCCTACAATGAGCAGTTCTTC. Encoded protein: CASSASGSYNEQFF. This rearrangement joins TRBV3-1 (or the pseudogene TRBV3-2) to TRBJ2-1; 7 bases match TRBD2. This CDR3 region has 14 residues. The J segment lost 1 base and the V segment lost 5 bases, leaving 2 bases of the junction unmatched. Germline CDR1 and CDR2: LGHDT and YNNKEL (reference sequence).

The chain combines TRBV3-1 (or the pseudogene TRBV3-2) with TRBJ2-5, with 11 positions matching TRBD2. Germline CDR1 is LGHDT and CDR2 is YNNKEL (reference sequence). J lost 2 bases, V lost 5 bases, and 10 bases had no gene match. The CDR3 has 17 residues. The CDR3 region is CASSNSGGARPQETQYF. CDR3 nucleotides: TGTGCCAGCAGCAATAGCGGGGGGGCTCGTCCACAAGAGACCCAGTACTTC.

This chain connects TRBV4-2 to TRBJ1-1; 7 nucleotides align to TRBD1. The V gene's germline CDR1 is LGHNA and CDR2 YNFKEQ. The CDR3 extends over 15 amino acids. V lost 4 bases and J lost 8; bases outside the gene matches: 13. CDR3 region: CASSPLGTGAGEAFF. The CDR3 DNA reads TGTGCCAGCAGCCCTCTAGGAACAGGGGCCGGGGAAGCTTTCTTT.

This clone was counted a single time. The CDR3 sequence: CAGARPGSGANVLTF. CDR3 nucleotide sequence: TGTGCCGGGGCCCGACCTGGGTCTGGGGCCAACGTCCTGACTTTC. The chain carries TRBV5-4 and TRBJ2-6, with D possibly being TRBD1 (5 bases). The CDR3 sequence is 15 residues long. Germline CDR1 SGHNT, CDR2 YYREEE (reference sequence). Between the trimmed V and J ends, which lost 10 bases and 1 base, there was a span of 15 bases.

CDR3 coding DNA: TGTGCCAGCAAGCGGCCAGGGGGGAACTATGGCTACACCTTC. Its translation: CASKRPGGNYGYTF. The chain carries TRBV5-6 and TRBJ1-2, with 7 bases fitting TRBD1. This CDR3 region has 14 residues. With 6 bases clipped from V and 2 bases from J, the junction kept 7 bases outside the gene matches. The germline V gene has CDR1 SGHDT and CDR2 YYEEEE.

The chain has TRBV5-1 and TRBJ2-7; TRBD2 is a possible D gene (5 bases). Trimming removed 3 bases at V and 6 bases at J, with 13 bases between. This CDR3 spans 13 amino acids. Looked up from germline, CDR1 is SGHRS and CDR2 is YFSETQ. The CDR3, as DNA: TGCGCCAGCAGCTCGAGGATCGGGGTCGAGCAGTACTTC. It yields the protein CASSSRIGVEQYF.

The chain has TRBV5-1 and TRBJ2-7; perhaps TRBD1 as D (5 bases). Germline values: CDR1 SGHRS, CDR2 YFSETQ. Trimming took 0 bases from V and 6 from J, leaving 16 bases between them. This CDR3 is 15 amino acids long. This CDR3 is CASSLEAGLGVEQYF. The CDR3 DNA follows: TGCGCCAGCAGCTTGGAGGCAGGGCTAGGTGTCGAGCAGTACTTC.

The chain links TRBV5-1 to TRBJ2-6; possibly TRBD1 for D (5 bases). With 4 bases removed from V and 2 bases from J, the gap between germline ends came to 10 bases. The CDR3 covers 15 residues. Germline V gene data show CDR1 as SGHRS and CDR2 as YFSETQ. The CDR3 region is CASSLRQPGANVLTF. The CDR3, as DNA: TGCGCCAGCAGCCTTAGACAGCCTGGGGCCAACGTCCTGACTTTC.

DNA of the CDR3: TGTGCCAGCAGCGGGATAAGGGGACAGACGGGAGGCTACACCTTC. Its protein is CASSGIRGQTGGYTF. This rearrangement joins TRBV7-9 to TRBJ1-2; TRBD1 matches 7 bases. J gave up 8 bases and V 5 bases, and 14 bases lay outside the gene matches. Germline CDR1 reads SEHNR; CDR2 reads FQNEAQ (reference sequence). This CDR3 contains 15 residues. Drawing the rest from reference TRBV7-9 and TRBJ1-2, the complete variable domain is DTGVSQNPRHKITKRGQNVTFRCDPISEHNRLYWYRQTLGQGPEFLTYFQNEAQLEKSRLLSDRFSAERPKGSFSTLEIQRTEQGDSAMYLCASSGIRGQTGGYTFGSGTRLTVV.

The gene calls are TRBV4-3 and TRBJ1-5; 8 positions match TRBD1. The CDR3 has 14 amino acids. V gave up 4 bases and J gave up 7 bases; unmatched junction bases: 6. Per the germline V gene, CDR1 is LGHNA and CDR2 is YSLEER. DNA of the CDR3: TGCGCCAGCAGCCCCCGGACAGGGATCCAGCCCCAGCATTTT. Its translation is CASSPRTGIQPQHF.

This clone was recorded only once. The J gene is TRBJ2-1, the V gene TRBV2; D ambiguous. The germline CDR1 and CDR2 sequences are SNHLY and FYNNEI. Trimming pared 2 bases from V and 2 bases from J, leaving 4 bases between. The CDR3 length is 13 residues. The CDR3 nucleotides read TGTGCCAGCAGTGAAACAGCCTACAATGAGCAGTTCTTC. Encoded protein: CASSETAYNEQFF.

This clone has only one observation. J is TRBJ1-4 and V is TRBV30; 7 bases line up with TRBD1. Germline loops: CDR1 GTSNPN, CDR2 SVGIG (reference sequence). CDR3 size: 12 residues. The trim removed 5 bases at V and 5 bases at J, leaving 2 bases unmatched. CDR3 nucleotides: TGTGCCTGGGGGGACAGAAATGAAAAACTGTTTTTT. Encoded protein: CAWGDRNEKLFF.

The chain recombines TRBV5-4 with TRBJ1-4, with D possibly being TRBD1 (5 bases). Between the trimmed V and J ends, which lost 2 bases and 11 bases, there was a span of 19 bases. Germline V gene lookup returns CDR1 SGHNT and CDR2 YYREEE (reference sequence). The CDR3 runs to 15 residues. The CDR3 loop is CASSFGTSENGKLFF. CDR3 coding DNA: TGTGCCAGCAGCTTCGGGACTAGTGAAAACGGGAAACTGTTTTTT.